The 30 T cell receptor beta chains reported below all come from one sample, sequenced in a study of T cell responses to AZD1222 COVID-19 vaccine. TCRdb's copy holds only in-frame clones and misses some; the assay was immunoSEQ multiplex PCR. The repertoire holds 85,000 to 100,000 clones, with 85% to 90% as singletons. The sequencing used peripheral blood, collected on day 0 of AZD1222 vaccination. All receptors derive from an adult in good health.

This chain uses TRBV19 with TRBJ2-7; possibly TRBD2 for D (7 bases). Trimming took off 5 bases at V and 7 bases at J, with 21 bases between the two ends. This CDR3 has 15 residues. CDR1 and CDR2 from the germline V gene are LNHDA and SQIVND (reference sequence). CDR3 region: CASSLPPGGPEEQYF. CDR3 bases: TGTGCCAGTAGTCTCCCCCCCGGGGGGCCTGAAGAGCAGTACTTC.

This chain joins TRBV9 and TRBJ1-1; TRBD1 agrees at 8 bases. After removal of 4 bases from V and 6 bases from J, the junction contained 2 bases not matched to a gene. The CDR3 runs 12 residues. Per the germline V gene, CDR1 is SGDLS and CDR2 is YYNGEE. The DNA for the CDR3 is TGTGCCAGCAGCACACAGGGGGCTGAAGCTTTCTTT. Protein: CASSTQGAEAFF.

The V call is TRBV5-8, the J call TRBJ1-1, with D possibly being TRBD1 (5 bases). The CDR3 is made up of 16 amino acids. Germline loops: CDR1 SGHTS, CDR2 YDEGEE. V gave up 4 bases and J gave up 3 bases, with 19 bases separating them. CDR3 in DNA: TGTGCCAGCAGCCCGGGACCTTTGTGGGAGGACACTGAAGCTTTCTTT. This translates into CASSPGPLWEDTEAFF.

This chain uses TRBV6-5 with TRBJ1-2; D possibly corresponds to TRBD1 (6 bases). Deletions cut 9 bases from V and 8 bases from J, with 22 bases between. Germline V gene sequence: CDR1 MNHEY, CDR2 SVGAGI. The CDR3 is 14 residues long. CDR3 in amino acids: CASRSYPTGRGYTF. CDR3 nucleotide sequence: TGTGCCAGTAGAAGTTACCCTACAGGGCGCGGCTACACCTTC.

The J gene is TRBJ1-1, the V gene TRBV5-1; D is ambiguous. V gave up 0 bases and J gave up 0 bases, with 9 bases separating them. There are 15 residues in the CDR3. CDR1 and CDR2 from the germline V gene are SGHRS and YFSETQ. Here the CDR3 DNA reads TGCGCCAGCAGCTTGGGGGGTCGCGTGAACACTGAAGCTTTCTTT. It codes for CASSLGGRVNTEAFF. The full variable domain, rest sourced from reference TRBV5-1 and TRBJ1-1, is KAGVTQTPRYLIKTRGQQVTLSCSPISGHRSVSWYQQTPGQGLQFLFEYFSETQRNKGNFPGRFSGRQFSNSRSEMNVSTLELGDSALYLCASSLGGRVNTEAFFGQGTRLTVV.

CDR3 in amino acids: CASNSPGQGPSEQYF. CDR3 in DNA: TGCGCCAGCAACTCCCCGGGACAGGGACCCAGCGAGCAGTACTTC. The chain uses TRBV5-1 and TRBJ2-7; 9 nucleotides agree with TRBD1. This CDR3 has 15 amino acids. CDR1 is SGHRS, CDR2 YFSETQ, per germline. V lost 6 bases and J lost 6; bases outside the gene matches: 13.

The chain employs TRBV18 and TRBJ1-5, with 7 bases fitting TRBD1. There are 16 residues in the CDR3. The trim removed 4 bases at V and 3 bases at J, leaving 9 bases unmatched. Germline loops: CDR1 KGHSH, CDR2 LQKENI. This chain's CDR3 is CASSLTGQEINQPQHF. The CDR3 DNA is TGTGCCAGCTCACTGACTGGACAGGAAATCAATCAGCCCCAGCATTTT.

Here the CDR3 reads CASSLRTSGSTDTQYF. The CDR3 bases are TGTGCCAGCAGCCTAAGGACTAGCGGTAGCACAGATACGCAGTATTTT. The chain couples TRBV28 to TRBJ2-3; the match to TRBD2 covers 10 bases. Germline V CDR1 and CDR2: MDHEN, SYDVKM. V lost 6 bases and J lost 0; bases outside the gene matches: 6. There are 16 residues in the CDR3.

The gene calls are TRBV7-2 and TRBJ2-5, with 8 bases aligning to TRBD2. The CDR3 consists of 14 residues. The trim removed 2 bases at V and 4 bases at J, leaving 3 bases unmatched. Per the germline V gene, CDR1 is SGHTA and CDR2 is FQGNSA. CDR3 nucleotides: TGTGCCAGCAGCTTATGGACTAGCTTAGAGACCCAGTACTTC. As protein: CASSLWTSLETQYF.

The V call is TRBV29-1, the J call TRBJ1-1; D might be TRBD1 (6 bases). The V end lost 4 bases, the J end lost 4 bases, and 19 bases lay between the germline ends. The germline gives CDR1 SQVTM, CDR2 ANQGSEA. The CDR3 consists of 15 residues. CDR3 coding DNA: TGCAGCGTTGTGGGGGGACACCGATCAGGCACTGAAGCTTTCTTT. Translating gives CSVVGGHRSGTEAFF. Full variable domain (outside the CDR3, taken from reference TRBV29-1 and TRBJ1-1): SAVISQKPSRDICQRGTSLTIQCQVDSQVTMMFWYRQQPGQSLTLIATANQGSEATYESGFVIDKFPISRPNLTFSTLTVSNMSPEDSSIYLCSVVGGHRSGTEAFFGQGTRLTVV.

This chain connects TRBV14 to TRBJ1-2; a possible D gene is TRBD1 (5 bases). The CDR3 extends over 14 amino acids. Germline V CDR1 and CDR2: SGHDN, FVKESK. Trimming took 3 bases from V and 7 from J, leaving 15 bases between them. For the CDR3, the DNA is TGTGCCAGCAGCCAGCAGGGTCTCGTGGGTGGCTACACCTTC. As protein: CASSQQGLVGGYTF.

In DNA, the CDR3 is TGTGCCGGGGGACAGGGCGGTAACTATGGCTACACCTTC. Residues: CAGGQGGNYGYTF. The genes are TRBV6-5 and TRBJ1-2, with 9 bases matching TRBD1. The germline gives CDR1 MNHEY, CDR2 SVGAGI. This CDR3 is built from 13 residues. Losses at the gene ends were 11 bases for V and 1 base for J; bases not matched to a gene: 5.

The chain is built from TRBV27 and TRBJ2-7; D is uncertain. In germline, CDR1 is MNHEY, CDR2 SMNVEV (reference sequence). The CDR3 spans 14 residues. Trimming stripped 2 bases from V and 5 bases from J, with 13 bases between. The CDR3 DNA reads TGTGCCAGCAGTTTACGCAGGCAAGGACACGAGCAGTACTTC. It yields the protein CASSLRRQGHEQYF.

This chain links TRBV4-2 with TRBJ1-2, with 9 bases identical to TRBD1. The junction had 9 bases not matched to a gene; V was cut back by 0 bases and J by 4 bases. The CDR3 has 17 residues. Germline CDR1 and CDR2: LGHNA and YNFKEQ. The DNA of the CDR3 is TGTGCCAGCAGCCAAGATCTTGAGGGACAGGGCGGCTATGGCTACACCTTC. Translating it yields CASSQDLEGQGGYGYTF.

V usage is TRBV10-3 and J usage is TRBJ2-1; D not resolved. Germline values: CDR1 ENHRY, CDR2 SYGVKD. This CDR3 has 15 residues. Trimming stripped 8 bases from V and 0 bases from J, with 14 bases between. The CDR3 nucleotides read TGTGCCATCGGGCGTAGGACGTCCTCCTACAATGAGCAGTTCTTC. Protein product: CAIGRRTSSYNEQFF.

This clone was seen more than once but under ten times. The chain has TRBV6-4 and TRBJ2-3, with D perhaps matching TRBD2 (7 bases). V was clipped by 8 bases and J by 9 bases, with 24 bases between them. The CDR3 has 15 amino acids. Germline CDR1 reads MRHNA; CDR2 reads SNTAGT. CDR3 region: CASGPRAGAMETQYF. As DNA, the CDR3 is TGTGCCAGCGGCCCCCGCGCGGGGGCGATGGAAACGCAGTATTTT.

V usage is TRBV6-5 and J usage is TRBJ2-3; either TRBD1 or TRBD2 may fit D (7 bases each). The length of the CDR3 is 16 residues. V lost 4 bases and J lost 4, with 18 bases in between. Germline assignment: CDR1 MNHEY and CDR2 SVGAGI. The CDR3 here is CASSSQAGGVADTQYF. In DNA form, the CDR3 reads TGTGCCAGCAGTTCTCAGGCAGGGGGGGTTGCAGATACGCAGTATTTT.

The chain joins TRBV2 to TRBJ1-6; 7 bases are a match to TRBD1. V shed 6 bases and J 4 bases; nucleotides not matched to a gene: 0. The germline V gene encodes CDR1 SNHLY and CDR2 FYNNEI. This CDR3 contains 13 residues. DNA for the CDR3: TGTGCCAGCAGACAGGGGTATAATTCACCCCTCCACTTT. Protein: CASRQGYNSPLHF.

This clone occurred once. The rearrangement links TRBV29-1 to TRBJ1-5; TRBD1 is a possible D gene (5 bases). The CDR3 has 13 amino acids. Trimming took 4 bases from V and 4 from J, leaving 11 bases between them. CDR1 and CDR2 from the germline V gene are SQVTM and ANQGSEA. CDR3 loop: CSVAGGTNQPQHF. The CDR3 DNA reads as TGCAGCGTTGCGGGGGGTACTAATCAGCCCCAGCATTTT.

This chain's CDR3 is CASSVGRNGYTF. DNA of the CDR3: TGCGCCAGCAGTGTAGGGAGAAATGGCTACACCTTC. J is TRBJ1-2 and V is TRBV10-2; D remains ambiguous. V dropped 4 bases and J dropped 6 bases, with 9 bases sitting between them. Germline V lookup: CDR1 WSHSY, CDR2 SAAADI. The CDR3 extends over 12 amino acids.

This chain uses TRBV28 with TRBJ2-5; D remains ambiguous. V was clipped by 6 bases and J by 3 bases, with 14 bases between them. The CDR3 has 14 amino acids. Per germline, CDR1 MDHEN and CDR2 SYDVKM. CDR3 sequence (DNA): TGTGCCAGCAGATCTCCAGGAACGGAAGAGACCCAGTACTTC. Its protein is CASRSPGTEETQYF.

The V gene is TRBV2, the J gene TRBJ1-1; TRBD1 is a possible D gene (6 bases). This CDR3 comprises 15 residues. Germline CDR1 SNHLY, CDR2 FYNNEI. The germline V and J ends were trimmed by 7 bases and 0 bases, with 15 bases remaining between them. CDR3 sequence (DNA): TGTGCCAGCAAGGGCAGGGGATACATGAACACTGAAGCTTTCTTT. This sequence encodes CASKGRGYMNTEAFF.

The CDR3 protein is CAWSVFWERGGRETKNIQYF. The DNA for the CDR3 is TGTGCCTGGAGTGTATTTTGGGAGCGGGGGGGCCGGGAGACCAAAAACATTCAGTACTTC. V gene TRBV30 combines with J gene TRBJ2-4; the match to TRBD2 covers 10 bases. Per germline, CDR1 GTSNPN and CDR2 SVGIG (reference sequence). This CDR3 is 20 amino acids long. V was pared by 0 bases and J by 2 bases, with 16 bases of the junction left unmatched. The full variable domain, completed using reference TRBV30 and TRBJ2-4, is SQTIHQWPATLVQPVGSPLSLECTVEGTSNPNLYWYRQAAGRGLQLLFYSVGIGQISSEVPQNLSASRPQDRQFILSSKKLLLSDSGFYLCAWSVFWERGGRETKNIQYFGAGTRLSVL.

The genes are TRBV6-5 and TRBJ2-3; D is undetermined. The CDR3 is 16 residues long. CDR1 and CDR2 (germline): MNHEY, SVGAGI. Trimming shortened V by 4 bases and J by 1 base, and 15 bases separated the two germline ends. CDR3 bases: TGTGCCAGCAGTTTTAACAGTCGCTTAGGCACAGATACGCAGTATTTT. This encodes CASSFNSRLGTDTQYF.

V is TRBV5-6 and J is TRBJ2-5, with a tentative D call TRBD2 (6 bases). Trimming stripped 0 bases from V and 6 bases from J, with 12 bases between. CDR3 length: 14 amino acids. Germline loops: CDR1 SGHDT, CDR2 YYEEEE. In DNA form, the CDR3 reads TGTGCCAGCAGCTTGGCCCGGGGGAGCAAGACCCAGTACTTC. Its protein product is CASSLARGSKTQYF.

The chain links TRBV4-1 to TRBJ1-2, with D possibly TRBD1 on 6 matching bases. Germline V CDR1 and CDR2: MGHRA, YSYEKL. The V and J ends lost 0 bases and 7 bases respectively, with 21 bases between them. This CDR3 has 17 residues. CDR3 DNA: TGCGCCAGCAGCCAAGATCCATCAGGGGAGGACATCCGTGGCTACACCTTC. Protein sequence: CASSQDPSGEDIRGYTF.

J is TRBJ1-4 and V is TRBV5-6, with a tentative D call TRBD1 (5 bases). The CDR3 spans 14 residues. Germline values: CDR1 SGHDT, CDR2 YYEEEE. V lost 4 bases to trimming and J lost 1 base, with 8 bases between them. DNA for the CDR3: TGTGCCAGCAGCCTCAGGGAAACTAATGAAAAACTGTTTTTT. Translated, it gives CASSLRETNEKLFF.

The chain uses TRBV28 and TRBJ1-5, with 7 nucleotides matching TRBD1. In germline, CDR1 is MDHEN, CDR2 SYDVKM. V gave up 6 bases and J gave up 1 base; unmatched junction bases: 12. The CDR3 is made up of 17 amino acids. This CDR3 is CASSHRLRQGSNQPQHF. The CDR3 bases are TGTGCCAGCAGCCACCGGTTACGACAGGGCAGCAATCAGCCCCAGCATTTT.

The V and J genes are TRBV27 and TRBJ2-1; 15 positions match TRBD2. Germline-derived CDR1 and CDR2 are MNHEY and SMNVEV (reference sequence). Trimming removed 7 bases from V and 5 bases from J; junction bases left unmatched: 6. This CDR3 is built from 16 residues. The CDR3 DNA sequence: TGTGCCAGCACCTGGACTAGCGGGGGGGCCAACAATGAGCAGTTCTTC. Translated: CASTWTSGGANNEQFF.

The chain couples TRBV7-2 to TRBJ1-2; TRBD1 might be the D (6 bases). Trimming took off 4 bases at V and 8 bases at J, with 14 bases between the two ends. Per germline, CDR1 SGHTA and CDR2 FQGNSA. There are 13 residues in the CDR3. CDR3 DNA: TGTGCCAGCAGCTCGAGGGGGTTAGGAGGCTACACCTTC. Its translation is CASSSRGLGGYTF.